The TCR beta chain described here comes from a study of vaccination effects on CD4 cells after COVID-19. The CDR3 runs 16 residues. V lost 4 bases, J lost 2 bases, and 15 bases lay in between. In germline, CDR1 is MNHNS, CDR2 SASEGT. The ViraFEST assay expanded antigen-specific CD4+ T cells with viral peptide pools before sequencing. Culture lasted over 9 days before CD4+ T cell isolation. No vaccinee had earlier SARS-CoV-2 infection, and nucleocapsid antibodies were negative. A few million PBMC were seeded per well and grown in the presence of roughly 9.3 IU/ml IL-2 and 9.5 to 10 ug/ml peptides. Days 3 and 7 were when half the medium was replaced with IL-2 medium. This table comes from immunoSEQ multiplex PCR, and its TCRdb copy is limited to in-frame clones, with some not included. The sample yields 55,000 to 75,000 clones, around three quarters seen once. About this clone: The antigen is unknown.

The specimen comprised CD4+ T cells from PBMCs cultured with HCoV-OC43 spike peptides, sampled before COVID-19 vaccination. Described subset: HCoV-OC43 spike overlapping peptide pool stimulation. V and J are TRBV6-1 and TRBJ1-5, with D possibly being TRBD1 (6 bases). The sequence was obtained from a human donor who received a COVID-19 vaccine. CDR3 bases: TGTGCCAGCAGTGCCCAGGGGCTGGGGGGCAATCAGCCCCAGCATTTT. Protein product: CASSAQGLGGNQPQHF.